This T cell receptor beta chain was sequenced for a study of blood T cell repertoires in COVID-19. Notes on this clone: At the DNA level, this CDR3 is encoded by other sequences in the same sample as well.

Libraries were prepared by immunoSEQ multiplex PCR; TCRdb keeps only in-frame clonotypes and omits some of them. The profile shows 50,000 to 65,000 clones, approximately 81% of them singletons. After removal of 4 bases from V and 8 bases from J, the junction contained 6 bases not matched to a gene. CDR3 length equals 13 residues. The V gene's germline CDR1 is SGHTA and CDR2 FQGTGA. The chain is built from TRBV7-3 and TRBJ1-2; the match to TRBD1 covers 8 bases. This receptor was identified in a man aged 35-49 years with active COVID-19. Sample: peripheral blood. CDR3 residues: CASSSGQGRGYTF. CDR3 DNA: TGTGCCAGCAGCTCCGGACAGGGTCGGGGCTACACCTTC.